The 25 T cell receptor beta chains given below trace back to one sample, sequenced in a study of shared clonotypes between healthy human individuals. Using immunoSEQ multiplex PCR, the repertoire was profiled, and TCRdb retains in-frame clones only, with some absent. The data contain 180,000 or so clones, approximately 92% of them singletons. The sequenced sample consisted of naive CD4+ T cells sorted from blood. Regarding subset: CD45RA+ positively selected. These receptor sequences come from a woman between 25 and 40 years old in good health.

The V call is TRBV5-1, the J call TRBJ2-5; 11 nucleotides agree with TRBD2. The J segment lost 5 bases and the V segment lost 3 bases, leaving 6 bases of the junction unmatched. CDR1 SGHRS and CDR2 YFSETQ come from the germline V gene. CDR3 length: 15 amino acids. The CDR3 sequence is CASSSLAGGSETQYF. CDR3 in DNA: TGCGCCAGCAGCTCCCTAGCGGGAGGAAGTGAGACCCAGTACTTC.

The rearrangement links TRBV11-2 to TRBJ1-2; TRBD1 matches at 7 bases. The CDR3 runs to 13 residues. Losses at the gene ends were 1 base for V and 7 bases for J; bases not matched to a gene: 3. The germline V gene encodes CDR1 SGHAT and CDR2 FQNNGV. Here the CDR3 DNA reads TGTGCCAGCAGCTTAGCAGGGGGGGTTGGCTACACCTTC. Its translation: CASSLAGGVGYTF.

The chain recombines TRBV28 with TRBJ1-2; TRBD1 is a possible D gene (5 bases). Trimming pared 1 base from V and 8 bases from J, leaving 14 bases between. CDR3 length: 14 residues. Germline CDR1 is MDHEN and CDR2 is SYDVKM. The CDR3: CASSLFVTGEGYTF. The CDR3 DNA sequence: TGTGCCAGCAGTTTATTTGTTACAGGAGAGGGCTACACCTTC.

This clone was counted a few times. The J gene is TRBJ2-7, the V gene TRBV5-1, with 11 bases aligning to TRBD2. The ends lost 0 bases at V and 2 bases at J; junction bases unmatched: 1. There are 15 residues in the CDR3. The germline V gene encodes CDR1 SGHRS and CDR2 YFSETQ. CDR3 region: CASSLVLAGAYEQYF. The CDR3 DNA sequence: TGCGCCAGCAGCTTGGTACTAGCGGGAGCCTACGAGCAGTACTTC.

This clone has a single count. V usage is TRBV4-2 and J usage is TRBJ2-7; D might be TRBD2 (6 bases). The CDR3 is made up of 17 amino acids. Germline V gene data show CDR1 as LGHNA and CDR2 as YNFKEQ. Trimming stripped 0 bases from V and 1 base from J, with 16 bases between. DNA of the CDR3: TGTGCCAGCAGCCAAGATGCGGGCGGGAAAAATTCCTACGAGCAGTACTTC. Residues: CASSQDAGGKNSYEQYF.

This chain connects TRBV5-4 to TRBJ2-5; D is undetermined. The DNA end is a closer match to TRBJ2-7, so the J assignment may be wrong. CDR3 length: 13 residues. CDR1 is SGHNT and CDR2 is YYREEE in the germline V gene (reference sequence). The CDR3 loop reads CASSLWENYEQYF. CDR3 bases: TGTGCCAGCAGCTTGTGGGAAAACTACGAGCAGTACTTC.

The chain couples TRBV19 to TRBJ1-4; no firm D call. CDR1 LNHDA and CDR2 SQIVND come from the germline V gene (reference sequence). V was cut by 3 bases and J by 4 bases, with 9 bases left in between. The length of the CDR3 is 14 residues. CDR3 nucleotides: TGTGCCAGTAGTATTCGAGGGTTTAATGAAAAACTGTTTTTT. Translation gives CASSIRGFNEKLFF.

The chain has TRBV5-4 and TRBJ1-5; no definite D call. CDR1 is SGHNT, CDR2 YYREEE, per germline (reference sequence). CDR3 length: 13 residues. V was pared by 5 bases and J by 4 bases, with 10 bases between. This CDR3 is CASSFWGNQPQHF. CDR3 bases: TGTGCCAGCAGTTTCTGGGGTAATCAGCCCCAGCATTTT.

This clone was observed a single time. The chain uses TRBV6-6 and TRBJ1-5; D possibly corresponds to TRBD1 (6 bases). This CDR3 has 13 amino acids. The germline V gene has CDR1 MNHNY and CDR2 SVGAGI (reference sequence). Trimming removed 6 bases from V and 6 bases from J, with 12 bases in between. For the CDR3, the DNA is TGTGCCAGCAGCGCTACAGGGATTCAGCCCCAGCATTTT. Translated: CASSATGIQPQHF.

The chain carries TRBV5-3 and TRBJ2-7, with D possibly being TRBD1 (6 bases). TRBV5-3 is noted as an ORF with a role that remains uncertain. Trimming removed 0 bases from V and 2 bases from J, with 21 bases in between. The length of the CDR3 is 18 residues. Written as DNA, the CDR3 is TGTGCCAGAAGCTTGGCCCGGGACGGGACACCAATGACCTACGAGCAGTACTTC. Translation gives CARSLARDGTPMTYEQYF.

This chain joins TRBV6-1 and TRBJ1-3, with TRBD1 matching 8 bases. The CDR3 sequence is 14 residues long. The V gene end was trimmed by 10 bases and the J gene end by 0 bases; junction bases not matched to a gene: 5. The germline V gene has CDR1 MNHNS and CDR2 SASEGT. CDR3: CATGQGSSGNTIYF. Here the CDR3 DNA reads TGTGCCACCGGACAGGGAAGCTCTGGAAACACCATATATTTT.

The chain has TRBV10-1 and TRBJ2-3, with 7 bases matching TRBD2. CDR3 length: 14 residues. CDR1 and CDR2 from the germline V gene are WNHNN and SYGVQD (reference sequence). V was pared by 2 bases and J by 5 bases, with 4 bases of the junction left unmatched. The CDR3 region is CASSEAAGVDTQYF. In nucleotides, the CDR3 is TGCGCCAGCAGTGAGGCCGCGGGAGTAGATACGCAGTATTTT.

This clone was found a few times. The chain links TRBV27 to TRBJ2-7, with D perhaps TRBD1 (5 bases). Germline V gene lookup returns CDR1 MNHEY and CDR2 SMNVEV (reference sequence). V was cut by 0 bases and J by 2 bases, with 23 bases left in between. The CDR3 runs to 19 residues. CDR3 amino acids: CASSLSVAGSSLKAYEQYF. CDR3 DNA: TGTGCCAGCAGTTTATCCGTGGCAGGGTCCTCCCTTAAAGCCTACGAGCAGTACTTC.

The chain employs TRBV6-4 and TRBJ2-1; 9 nucleotides line up with TRBD2. Germline V CDR1 and CDR2: MRHNA, SNTAGT. V was clipped by 6 bases and J by 7 bases; unmatched bases: 10. CDR3 length: 15 amino acids. CDR3 sequence: CASSHSKREVNEQFF. The CDR3 region has the DNA TGTGCCAGCAGCCACTCTAAGCGGGAGGTTAATGAGCAGTTCTTC.

The chain combines TRBV27 with TRBJ2-7, with 7 bases lining up with TRBD1. The CDR3 has 18 residues. In germline, CDR1 is MNHEY, CDR2 SMNVEV (reference sequence). J lost 6 bases, V lost 2 bases, and 19 bases had no gene match. This CDR3 reads CASSLGNRGRLKLLEQYF. CDR3 coding DNA: TGTGCCAGCAGTTTAGGGAACAGGGGCCGATTAAAATTACTCGAGCAGTACTTC.

The chain carries TRBV28 and TRBJ2-5; no clear D. The assigned J gene may be wrong: the sequence end matches TRBJ2-7 better. Looked up from germline, CDR1 is MDHEN and CDR2 is SYDVKM. The CDR3 has 13 residues. The CDR3 DNA reads TGTGCCAGCAGTCTGAAAGGGTACCACGAGCAGTACTTC. Its protein is CASSLKGYHEQYF.

The gene calls are TRBV2 and TRBJ2-7; TRBD1 might be the D (7 bases). V was shortened by 5 bases and J by 6 bases, with 11 bases between the two germline ends. Germline CDR1 and CDR2: SNHLY and FYNNEI. CDR3 length equals 12 residues. The CDR3 loop is CASSFQGGEQYF. The CDR3 region has the DNA TGTGCCAGCAGTTTCCAGGGGGGCGAGCAGTACTTC.

The rearrangement links TRBV5-4 to TRBJ1-1; tentative D call: TRBD1 (6 bases). This CDR3 comprises 14 residues. The germline V and J ends were trimmed by 0 bases and 1 base, with 7 bases remaining between them. Germline V CDR1 and CDR2: SGHNT, YYREEE (reference sequence). The CDR3 is CASSLDRENTEAFF. The CDR3 region has the DNA TGTGCCAGCAGCTTGGACAGGGAGAACACTGAAGCTTTCTTT.

The chain couples TRBV9 to TRBJ2-7, with D possibly being TRBD1 (5 bases). The CDR3 has 15 residues. Germline V gene data show CDR1 as SGDLS and CDR2 as YYNGEE. Trimming pared 0 bases from V and 3 bases from J, leaving 13 bases between. For the CDR3, the DNA is TGTGCCAGCAGCGTAGAGCAGGGCGGCCACTACGAGCAGTACTTC. This encodes CASSVEQGGHYEQYF.

The J gene is TRBJ2-2, the V gene TRBV2, with D perhaps matching TRBD1 (5 bases). Looked up from germline, CDR1 is SNHLY and CDR2 is FYNNEI. CDR3 length equals 15 residues. The germline V and J ends were trimmed by 3 bases and 0 bases, with 8 bases remaining between them. The DNA for the CDR3 is TGTGCCAGCAGTGATGACAGAGCGAACACCGGGGAGCTGTTTTTT. Amino acids: CASSDDRANTGELFF.

V is TRBV28 and J is TRBJ2-2; tentatively, D is TRBD2 (5 bases). The CDR3 consists of 13 residues. Germline CDR1 is MDHEN and CDR2 is SYDVKM. Trimming cost V 5 bases and J 10 bases, with 14 bases left between them. For the CDR3, the DNA is TGTGCCAGCAGTCCCGGCGGGCAGGAGGAGCTGTTTTTT. It translates to CASSPGGQEELFF.

In its sample, this clone was seen a few times. V gene TRBV28 combines with J gene TRBJ1-2; no clear D gene. Trimming pared 5 bases from V and 8 bases from J, leaving 9 bases between. Germline-derived CDR1 and CDR2 are MDHEN and SYDVKM. The CDR3 consists of 11 residues. This CDR3 is CASSITSGYTF. The CDR3 DNA reads TGTGCCAGCAGTATAACAAGCGGCTACACCTTC.

The rearrangement uses TRBV5-1 and TRBJ2-7, with 7 nucleotides matching TRBD2. The CDR3 covers 13 residues. CDR1 is SGHRS, CDR2 YFSETQ, per germline. V dropped 3 bases and J dropped 3; count of bases not matched to a gene: 3. DNA of the CDR3: TGCGCCAGCAGCTCCACTAGCGACTACGAGCAGTACTTC. This translates into CASSSTSDYEQYF.

This clone was observed once. The rearrangement uses TRBV11-2 and TRBJ1-1; 9 bases line up with TRBD1. The V gene's germline CDR1 is SGHAT and CDR2 FQNNGV. V lost 4 bases to trimming and J lost 5 bases; unmatched junction nucleotides: 5. The CDR3 spans 14 residues. The CDR3 sequence is CASSSWTGETEAFF. CDR3 nucleotide sequence: TGTGCCAGCAGCTCCTGGACAGGGGAGACTGAAGCTTTCTTT.

The chain employs TRBV28 and TRBJ2-7, with D unclear. Germline values: CDR1 MDHEN, CDR2 SYDVKM. V lost 10 bases and J 2 bases, leaving 6 bases between the germline ends. This CDR3 is 10 amino acids long. CDR3 amino acids: CATSTYEQYF. CDR3 in DNA: TGTGCCACTTCGACCTACGAGCAGTACTTC.